Presented here are 7 T cell receptor beta chains from one specimen sequenced in a study of blood T cells in healthy people across ages (dated by TCRdb to between 2015 and 2017). Libraries were made using 5' RACE. Sequencing instrument: Illumina HiSeq 2500. A second roughly 6 to 11 cycle PCR used a sample-barcoded 5' primer and a J-beta primer mix. TCRdb trimmed public reads at Q25 via fastp, called clones via MiXCR and kept in-frame beta chains. Every entry covers one CDR3 protein and lists the most common genes and DNA from its rows. This sample has roughly 800,000 distinct CDR3 sequences in its table, and 58% of those were observed once. The top ten clones comprise around 22% of the sample. The source material was blood. These receptors were obtained from a man in his thirties or forties in good health.

The chain recombines TRBV7-9 with TRBJ2-5; 8 nucleotides match TRBD2. Germline CDR1 SEHNR, CDR2 FQNEAQ (reference sequence). The CDR3 length is 13 residues. J was trimmed by 9 bases and V by 4 bases; bases with no gene match: 7. The CDR3 coding sequence is TGTGCCAGCAGCTCGACTAGCGTCGGGGCCCAGTACTTC. Encoded protein: CASSSTSVGAQYF.

The chain joins TRBV7-2 to TRBJ1-6; D might be TRBD1 (6 bases). V lost 6 bases and J lost 6, with 18 bases in between. This CDR3 region has 16 residues. Germline V lookup: CDR1 SGHTA, CDR2 FQGNSA. In DNA, the CDR3 is TGTGCCAGCAGGCCGGGGGGGGCTGACGGTAATTCACCCCTCCACTTT. Residues: CASRPGGADGNSPLHF. The variable domain in full, completed from reference TRBV7-2 and TRBJ1-6, reads GAGVSQSPSNKVTEKGKDVELRCDPISGHTALYWYRQSLGQGLEFLIYFQGNSAPDKSGLPSDRFSAERTGGSVSTLTIQRTQQEDSAVYLCASRPGGADGNSPLHFGNGTRLTVT.

The chain uses TRBV7-2 and TRBJ2-3; D ambiguous. Germline lookup yields CDR1 SGHTA and CDR2 FQGNSA. This CDR3 has 12 amino acids. Trimming stripped 8 bases from V and 1 base from J, with 7 bases between. The CDR3 nucleotides are TGTGCCAGCGACGGTGGCACAGATACGCAGTATTTT. Translating it yields CASDGGTDTQYF.

V gene TRBV10-3 combines with J gene TRBJ2-1; no reliable D call. The CDR3 length is 17 residues. Deletions cut 6 bases from V and 8 bases from J, with 26 bases between. Germline V gives CDR1 ENHRY, CDR2 SYGVKD. The CDR3 DNA sequence: TGTGCCATCAGGGCTGATTCTTCGTGGTCAGCCGAAGATGAGCAGTTCTTC. As protein: CAIRADSSWSAEDEQFF.

The chain uses TRBV19 and TRBJ1-1; a weak D match, TRBD1 (6 bases). The CDR3 is 15 residues long. V lost 7 bases and J lost 1, with 16 bases in between. Per the germline V gene, CDR1 is LNHDA and CDR2 is SQIVND (reference sequence). CDR3 DNA sequence: TGTGCCAGTAAGCTACAGGGAAATGGGAACACTGAAGCTTTCTTT. It is translated as CASKLQGNGNTEAFF.

The chain is built from TRBV20-1 and TRBJ2-5; D is perhaps TRBD2 (5 bases). The CDR3 covers 13 residues. CDR1 DFQATT and CDR2 SNEGSKA come from the germline V gene (reference sequence). V was pared by 5 bases and J by 1 base, with 11 bases between. The CDR3 reads CSARRQTQETQYF. The CDR3 coding sequence is TGCAGTGCTCGGAGGCAGACCCAAGAGACCCAGTACTTC.

This clonotype was counted a few times. The chain links TRBV5-1 to TRBJ1-2; 8 positions match TRBD1. Trimming cost V 0 bases and J 8 bases; bases outside gene matches: 3. The CDR3 covers 13 residues. Germline loops: CDR1 SGHRS, CDR2 YFSETQ. The CDR3 here is CASSLGQGRGYTF. In DNA form, the CDR3 reads TGCGCCAGCAGCTTGGGACAGGGGAGAGGCTACACCTTC.